Shown below are 9 T cell receptor beta chains from a single sample sequenced in a study of blood T cell repertoires in COVID-19. Sequencing was performed with immunoSEQ multiplex PCR; in TCRdb, only in-frame clones are kept and a portion is missing. The top ten hold about 4.9% of the sample, which has about 69,000 clones, 89% seen once. The sample comprised peripheral blood. Every receptor here comes from a woman aged 50 to 65 with active COVID-19.

This clone was seen a handful of times. This chain joins TRBV27 and TRBJ1-5; D is ambiguous. The CDR3 runs 16 residues. Trimming pared 2 bases from V and 4 bases from J, leaving 15 bases between. Germline V gene sequence: CDR1 MNHEY, CDR2 SMNVEV (reference sequence). CDR3: CASSLPSGVWNQPQHF. The DNA for the CDR3 is TGTGCCAGCAGTTTACCTTCCGGGGTGTGGAATCAGCCCCAGCATTTT.

The rearrangement links TRBV27 to TRBJ1-1; maybe TRBD1 (6 bases). This CDR3 comprises 15 residues. The V end lost 5 bases, the J end lost 1 base, and 14 bases lay between the germline ends. Germline V gene sequence: CDR1 MNHEY, CDR2 SMNVEV (reference sequence). Here the CDR3 DNA reads TGTGCCAGCAGTCACCAACAGGGCACGAACACTGAAGCTTTCTTT. Protein product: CASSHQQGTNTEAFF.

This clone was recorded once. This chain uses TRBV24-1 with TRBJ2-3, with 9 bases identical to TRBD1. Looked up from germline, CDR1 is KGHDR and CDR2 is SFDVKD. The CDR3 has 19 amino acids. With V trimmed by 3 bases and J by 3 bases, 15 bases remained unmatched. CDR3 region: CATSDAPGQGFLKTDTQYF. The CDR3 DNA reads TGTGCCACCAGTGATGCTCCGGGACAGGGATTTCTGAAAACAGATACGCAGTATTTT.

The chain is built from TRBV18 and TRBJ1-5; 9 bases agree with TRBD1. This CDR3 is built from 14 residues. The germline V gene has CDR1 KGHSH and CDR2 LQKENI. Trimming cost V 3 bases and J 4 bases; bases outside gene matches: 1. CDR3: CASSPGTGNQPQHF. The CDR3 nucleotides are TGTGCCAGCTCACCGGGGACAGGGAATCAGCCCCAGCATTTT.

The chain carries TRBV4-1 and TRBJ1-1; TRBD1 agrees at 12 bases. Trimming took 3 bases from V and 6 from J; bases not matched to a gene: 11. The germline V gene has CDR1 MGHRA and CDR2 YSYEKL. The CDR3 is made up of 17 amino acids. In nucleotides, the CDR3 is TGCGCCAGCAGCCACCCTAGGGACAGGGGGCTGATTGCTGAAGCTTTCTTT. This sequence encodes CASSHPRDRGLIAEAFF.

The chain's CDR3 is CASSVAEISRGEQFF. The CDR3 DNA sequence: TGTGCCAGCAGCGTAGCGGAGATATCCAGGGGTGAGCAGTTCTTC. The rearrangement joins TRBV9 to TRBJ2-1, with TRBD1 as a possible D gene (6 bases). This CDR3 is built from 15 residues. The V and J ends lost 0 bases and 9 bases respectively, with 16 bases between them. Looked up from germline, CDR1 is SGDLS and CDR2 is YYNGEE.

This clone was counted once. This chain connects TRBV30 to TRBJ2-1; 9 nucleotides match TRBD1. V lost 3 bases and J lost 2; bases outside the gene matches: 8. CDR3 length equals 16 residues. Germline V gene lookup returns CDR1 GTSNPN and CDR2 SVGIG (reference sequence). CDR3 region: CAWRRGRTGAYNEQFF. The CDR3 DNA reads as TGTGCCTGGAGAAGGGGACGGACAGGGGCCTACAATGAGCAGTTCTTC.

This clone is a singleton in its sample. The genes are TRBV5-1 and TRBJ2-4, with no clear D. The V gene lost 1 base and the J gene lost 6 bases, with 14 bases spanning the gap. The CDR3 has 15 amino acids. Germline CDR1 and CDR2: SGHRS and YFSETQ. CDR3 region: CASSLWSASGNIQYF. The CDR3 DNA reads TGCGCCAGCAGCTTGTGGTCAGCCTCGGGAAACATTCAGTACTTC.

V gene TRBV19 combines with J gene TRBJ1-4, with D maybe TRBD1 (5 bases). Germline CDR1 reads LNHDA; CDR2 reads SQIVND (reference sequence). Between the trimmed V and J ends, which lost 7 bases and 0 bases, there was a span of 9 bases. The CDR3 is 14 residues long. The CDR3 spells CASNKQATNEKLFF. The CDR3 bases are TGTGCCAGTAACAAACAGGCAACTAATGAAAAACTGTTTTTT.